Listed below are T cell receptor beta chains from one sample, sequenced in a study of cytomegalovirus exposure and HLA in healthy donors. TCRdb's table, derived via immunoSEQ multiplex PCR, lists solely in-frame clones and lacks some. The table records a few hundred thousand clones, about 80% of them present only once. The sequenced material came from PBMCs. The receptors shown here come from a girl under 10 years old in good health and CMV-seronegative. CDR3s include the opening cysteine and the closing phenylalanine or tryptophan. A D gene is named only where the DNA matches it firmly. Some rows mark clone size as missing; the rest say once, few, many or name a class of expanded clone.

D: TRBD1
size: once
J: TRBJ2-1
V: TRBV2
DNA: TGTGCCAGCAGGGACAGGGGGCCATATGAGCAGTTCTTC
CDR3: CASRDRGPYEQFF

D: TRBD1
size: .
J: TRBJ1-5
V: TRBV28
DNA: TGTGCCAGCATTGACAGGGGGGACTATCAGCCCCAGCATTTT
CDR3: CASIDRGDYQPQHF

D: .
size: .
J: TRBJ1-3
V: TRBV28
DNA: TGTGCCAGCACCGGGCGGCAGGCTATCAGGGTGTGGGGAAACACCATATATTTT
CDR3: CASTGRQAIRVWGNTIYF

D: .
size: .
J: TRBJ2-1
V: TRBV11-2
DNA: TGTGCCAGCAGCCCGGCGGCAGGGTGGTTGAATGCGAATGAGCAGTTCTTC
CDR3: CASSPAAGWLNANEQFF

D: TRBD2
size: .
J: TRBJ2-1
V: TRBV10-2
DNA: TGCGCCACTATGCGGGAGCGATCTTACAATGAGCAGTTCTTC
CDR3: CATMRERSYNEQFF

D: TRBD2
size: .
J: TRBJ2-5
V: TRBV2
DNA: TGTGCCAGTCCAGGTCGAGGGCTAGCGGGGGTTCATCAAGAGACCCAGTACTTC
CDR3: CASPGRGLAGVHQETQYF

D: .
size: .
J: TRBJ2-7
V: TRBV28
DNA: TGTGCCAGCAGTTTTGCCTCGGACACCTACTACGAGCAGTACTTC
CDR3: CASSFASDTYYEQYF

D: .
size: .
J: TRBJ1-2
V: TRBV7-6
DNA: TGTGCCAGCAGCTTTACATCTAACTATGGCTACACCTTC
CDR3: CASSFTSNYGYTF

D: TRBD2
size: few
J: TRBJ2-3
V: TRBV5-4
DNA: TGTGCCAGCAGCTCCCGGGAGGCGGGGGGCGATACGCAGTATTTT
CDR3: CASSSREAGGDTQYF

D: TRBD1
size: .
J: TRBJ1-2
V: TRBV20-1
DNA: TGCAGTGCTCTCCCAGGGGGGGGCTACACCTTC
CDR3: CSALPGGGYTF

D: TRBD1
size: .
J: TRBJ2-1
V: TRBV30
DNA: TGTGCCTGGAGTGGACAGGGGGCTTACAATGAGCAGTTCTTC
CDR3: CAWSGQGAYNEQFF

D: TRBD2
size: .
J: TRBJ2-2
V: TRBV4-2
DNA: TGTGCCAGCAGCCCCCACCCGGGAGAAGCGGGGGGCGGGGAGCTGTTTTTT
CDR3: CASSPHPGEAGGGELFF

D: TRBD1
size: .
J: TRBJ2-3
V: TRBV7-8
DNA: TGTGCCAGCAGCCTAAGGACAGGGGGCGCCGGCACAGATACGCAGTATTTT
CDR3: CASSLRTGGAGTDTQYF

D: .
size: .
J: TRBJ2-1
V: TRBV2
DNA: TGTGCCGCCGGCCGGCGACAGAGTGAGCAGTTCTTC
CDR3: CAAGRRQSEQFF

D: TRBD1
size: .
J: TRBJ1-1
V: TRBV10-3
DNA: TGTGCCATCAGGGACAGGGTGATGGACACTGAAGCTTTCTTT
CDR3: CAIRDRVMDTEAFF

D: TRBD2
size: .
J: TRBJ2-1
V: TRBV4-2
DNA: TGTGCCAGCAGCCAAGGGACTAGCTCCTACAATGAGCAGTTCTTC
CDR3: CASSQGTSSYNEQFF

D: TRBD1
size: few
J: TRBJ1-3
V: TRBV4-1
DNA: TGCGCCAGCAGCCAGCTGAAGACAGGGACCTCTGGAAACACCATATATTTT
CDR3: CASSQLKTGTSGNTIYF

D: .
size: .
J: TRBJ1-6
V: TRBV5-6
DNA: TGTGCCAGCCACCGGACGGGGAATTCACCCCTCCACTTT
CDR3: CASHRTGNSPLHF

D: .
size: .
J: TRBJ1-5
V: TRBV6-1
DNA: TGTGCCAGCAGTGAATTGAGGGGGAGCAATCAGCCCCAGCATTTT
CDR3: CASSELRGSNQPQHF

D: .
size: once
J: TRBJ1-6
V: TRBV7-9
DNA: TGTGCCAGCAGTCCGTTAGCAGGGACACCCCTCCACTTT
CDR3: CASSPLAGTPLHF

D: TRBD2
size: .
J: TRBJ2-5
V: TRBV2
DNA: TGTGCCAGAACCTCCCGAGGGGCTAGCGGGAGAGAGGAGACCCAGTACTTC
CDR3: CARTSRGASGREETQYF

D: .
size: .
J: TRBJ2-1
V: TRBV29-1
DNA: TGCAGCGTTGACCCGAACCCGGAAACGCGGACCTACAATGAGCAGTTCTTC
CDR3: CSVDPNPETRTYNEQFF

D: .
size: .
J: TRBJ2-3
V: TRBV7-8
DNA: TGTGCCAGCAGCGTTGGGGACAATACGCAGTATTTT
CDR3: CASSVGDNTQYF

D: TRBD2
size: .
J: TRBJ2-1
V: TRBV11-2
DNA: TGTGCCAGCAGCTTAGGGGAAACTGGACTAGCCAGCTCCTACAATGAGCAGTTCTTC
CDR3: CASSLGETGLASSYNEQFF

D: .
size: once
J: TRBJ2-7
V: TRBV7-6
DNA: TGTGCCAGCAGCTTAGGGTCACAGCAATTTTCCTACGAGCAGTACTTC
CDR3: CASSLGSQQFSYEQYF

D: .
size: .
J: TRBJ2-2
V: TRBV29-1
DNA: TGCAGCGTTGTGGGGCCAACGAACACCGGGGAGCTGTTTTTT
CDR3: CSVVGPTNTGELFF

D: .
size: .
J: TRBJ2-1
V: TRBV9
DNA: TGTGCCAGCAGCGTCGCTAGGGGCGATGAGCAGTTCTTC
CDR3: CASSVARGDEQFF

D: .
size: .
J: TRBJ2-2
V: TRBV10-1
DNA: TGCGCCAGCAGTCCAGGGAACACCGGGGAGCTGTTTTTT
CDR3: CASSPGNTGELFF

D: .
size: .
J: TRBJ1-6
V: TRBV5-4
DNA: TGTGCCAGCAGCCCTCAGGGCGGCGGATCACCCCTCCACTTT
CDR3: CASSPQGGGSPLHF

D: TRBD1
size: few
J: TRBJ2-7
V: TRBV10-3
DNA: TGTGCCATCAGTGAGCCGGACAGGGTATCCTACGAGCAGTACTTC
CDR3: CAISEPDRVSYEQYF

D: .
size: .
J: TRBJ1-1
V: TRBV9
DNA: TGTGCCAGCAGCGCCGGGAGTTATAACACTGAAGCTTTCTTT
CDR3: CASSAGSYNTEAFF

D: TRBD2
size: .
J: TRBJ2-1
V: TRBV30
DNA: TGTGCCTGGAGTGTATCCGGGCTAGCGGGATTTTACAATGGGCAGTTCTTC
CDR3: CAWSVSGLAGFYNGQFF

D: TRBD2
size: .
J: TRBJ2-1
V: TRBV2
DNA: TGTGCCAGCAGTGAGGGACTAGCCTCCAGCTACAATGAGCAGTTCTTC
CDR3: CASSEGLASSYNEQFF

D: .
size: once
J: TRBJ2-1
V: TRBV28
DNA: TGTGCCAGCAGTGCCCGCGAGCACTCCTACAATGAGCAGTTCTTC
CDR3: CASSAREHSYNEQFF

D: TRBD1
size: .
J: TRBJ1-5
V: TRBV28
DNA: TGTGCCAGCAGTACCCAGGGGGCTAATCAGCCCCAGCATTTT
CDR3: CASSTQGANQPQHF

D: .
size: once
J: TRBJ1-2
V: TRBV4-2
DNA: TGTGCCAGCAGCGAGACACGAGATAAAAACTATGGCTACACCTTC
CDR3: CASSETRDKNYGYTF

D: .
size: .
J: TRBJ2-7
V: TRBV7-8
DNA: TGTGCCAGCAGTGTAGCGTCTTCCTACGAGCAGTACTTC
CDR3: CASSVASSYEQYF

D: TRBD1
size: .
J: TRBJ1-2
V: TRBV5-1
DNA: TGCGCCAGCAGCCCGGGACAGGAGTTCTATGGCTACACCTTC
CDR3: CASSPGQEFYGYTF

D: .
size: .
J: TRBJ2-7
V: TRBV5-8
DNA: TGTGCCAGCAGCCTTTCTTCTTGGGAGAGCTACGAGCAGTACTTC
CDR3: CASSLSSWESYEQYF

D: TRBD2
size: few
J: TRBJ2-5
V: TRBV18
DNA: TGTGCCAGCTCACTCCTAGCGGGAGGCCAAGAGACCCAGTACTTC
CDR3: CASSLLAGGQETQYF

D: .
size: .
J: TRBJ1-2
V: TRBV7-8
DNA: TGTGCCAGCAGCCCAACAGGGTATGGCTACACCTTC
CDR3: CASSPTGYGYTF

D: TRBD1
size: once
J: TRBJ1-2
V: TRBV28
DNA: TGTGCCACCGTACTGGGACAGGGCTATGGCTACACCTTC
CDR3: CATVLGQGYGYTF

D: .
size: .
J: TRBJ2-5
V: TRBV27
DNA: TGTGCCAGCAGTTTATATGCGGGGTCTTGGGGAGAGACCCAGTACTTC
CDR3: CASSLYAGSWGETQYF

D: .
size: few
J: TRBJ2-3
V: TRBV15
DNA: TGTGCCACCGCTCAAAGGAGGGGGGGAGATACGCAGTATTTT
CDR3: CATAQRRGGDTQYF

D: TRBD2
size: few
J: TRBJ2-3
V: TRBV4-2
DNA: TGTGCCAGCAGCCCAAGCCCAACTAGCGGGGTCTTTAGCACAGATACGCAGTATTTT
CDR3: CASSPSPTSGVFSTDTQYF

D: .
size: .
J: TRBJ2-1
V: TRBV5-1
DNA: TGCGCCAGCAGCTTGGCGGTTGGTGCGGGGTTGTACAATGAGCAGTTCTTC
CDR3: CASSLAVGAGLYNEQFF

D: .
size: .
J: TRBJ1-6
V: TRBV27
DNA: TGTGCCAGCAAGACAGATTTCTATTCACCCCTCCACTTT
CDR3: CASKTDFYSPLHF

D: TRBD2
size: .
J: TRBJ2-1
V: TRBV25-1
DNA: TGTGCCAGCAGTGCCGTCCTAGCGGGAGGGTACAATGAGCAGTTCTTC
CDR3: CASSAVLAGGYNEQFF

D: TRBD1
size: .
J: TRBJ1-3
V: TRBV11-3
DNA: TGTGCCAGCAGCTTAGTTTATTGGGACAGGGGGGCAGTAAGGACCATATATTTT
CDR3: CASSLVYWDRGAVRTIYF

D: TRBD2
size: .
J: TRBJ2-3
V: TRBV30
DNA: TGTGCCTGGAGCTCCCCTAGCGGGAGGGCCGCAGATACGCAGTATTTT
CDR3: CAWSSPSGRAADTQYF

D: TRBD2
size: .
J: TRBJ2-7
V: TRBV27
DNA: TGTGCCAGCAGTAGTTGGGCTAGCGGGAAGTACGAGCAGTACTTC
CDR3: CASSSWASGKYEQYF

D: .
size: .
J: TRBJ2-7
V: TRBV7-8
DNA: TGTGCCAGCAGCTTTAACTTGAGAGGGGGCTACGAGCAGTACTTC
CDR3: CASSFNLRGGYEQYF

D: .
size: .
J: TRBJ2-7
V: TRBV6-5
DNA: TGTGCCAGCAGTTCCCGGGGGGCGGGCATCGACGAGCAGTACTTC
CDR3: CASSSRGAGIDEQYF